This T cell receptor delta chain originates from a study of gamma-delta chains in newborns, infants, children. Whole-study context: Microbial exposure reportedly drives polyclonal innate γδ T cell expansion after birth.

The CDR3 totals 17 residues. The V gene's germline CDR1 is GEAIGNYY and CDR2 EKD. V shed 0 bases, J shed 0 bases, and the junction held 7 bases outside the gene matches. TCRdb reran clone calling via CATT on the reads. The profile shows approximately 4,600 delta-chain clones, approximately 2.7% of them singletons. A few counts support this clone. This TCR derives from a child who was a newborn, infant or young child, either healthy, febrile or measles-vaccinated (not recorded which). Source material: blood. J is TRDJ1 and V is TRDV2, with 9 bases matching TRDD3. CDR3 in DNA: TGTGCCTGTGACACCCTGGGGGATTCCTTGTACACCGATAAACTCATCTTT. Its translation is CACDTLGDSLYTDKLIF.